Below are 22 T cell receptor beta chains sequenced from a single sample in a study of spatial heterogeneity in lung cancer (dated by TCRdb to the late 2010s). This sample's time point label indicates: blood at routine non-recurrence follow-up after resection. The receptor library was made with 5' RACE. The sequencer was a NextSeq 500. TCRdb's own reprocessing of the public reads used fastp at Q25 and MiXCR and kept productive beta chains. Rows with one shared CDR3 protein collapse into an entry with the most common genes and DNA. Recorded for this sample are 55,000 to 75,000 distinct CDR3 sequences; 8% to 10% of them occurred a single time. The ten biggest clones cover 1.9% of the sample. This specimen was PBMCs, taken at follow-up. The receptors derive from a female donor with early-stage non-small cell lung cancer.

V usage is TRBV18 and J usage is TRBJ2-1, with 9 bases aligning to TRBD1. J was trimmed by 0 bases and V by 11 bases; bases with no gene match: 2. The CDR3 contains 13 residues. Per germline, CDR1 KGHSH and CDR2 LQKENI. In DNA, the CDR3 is TGTGCCGGACAGGGGAACTCCTACAATGAGCAGTTCTTC. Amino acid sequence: CAGQGNSYNEQFF.

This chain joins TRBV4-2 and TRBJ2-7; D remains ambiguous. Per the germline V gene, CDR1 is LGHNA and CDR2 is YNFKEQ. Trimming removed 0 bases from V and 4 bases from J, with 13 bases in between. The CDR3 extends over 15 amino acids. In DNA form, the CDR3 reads TGTGCCAGCAGCCAAGATGGTGGTAGCAGGTACGAGCAGTACTTC. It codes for CASSQDGGSRYEQYF.

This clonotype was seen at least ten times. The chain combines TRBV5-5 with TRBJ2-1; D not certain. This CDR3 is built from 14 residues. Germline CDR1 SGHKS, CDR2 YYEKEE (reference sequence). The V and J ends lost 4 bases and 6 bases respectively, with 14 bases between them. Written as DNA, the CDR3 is TGTGCCAGCAGCCCTTTTTTGGTGAGCAATGAGCAGTTCTTC. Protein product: CASSPFLVSNEQFF.

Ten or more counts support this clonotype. For the CDR3, the DNA is TGCAGCGTTGTAGGGCAGTTCCCAAACACCGGGGAGCTGTTTTTT. Amino acid sequence: CSVVGQFPNTGELFF. The chain recombines TRBV29-1 with TRBJ2-2; D gene uncertain. The germline V gene encodes CDR1 SQVTM and CDR2 ANQGSEA. V was pared by 4 bases and J by 2 bases, with 14 bases between. This CDR3 spans 15 amino acids.

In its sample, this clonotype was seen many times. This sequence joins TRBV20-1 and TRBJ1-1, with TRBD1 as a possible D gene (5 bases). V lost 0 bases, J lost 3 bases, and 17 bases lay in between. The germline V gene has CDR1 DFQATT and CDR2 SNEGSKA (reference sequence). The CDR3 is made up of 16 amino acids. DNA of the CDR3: TGCAGTGCTAGAGATCGGGGGGGAGGTGAGGACACTGAAGCTTTCTTT. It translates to CSARDRGGGEDTEAFF.

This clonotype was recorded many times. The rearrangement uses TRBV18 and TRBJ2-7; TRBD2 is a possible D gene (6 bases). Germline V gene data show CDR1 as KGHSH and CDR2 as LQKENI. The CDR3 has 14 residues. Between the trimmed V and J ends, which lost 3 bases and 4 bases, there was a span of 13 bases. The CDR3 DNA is TGTGCCAGCTCACCGGGACTGACGAAGTACGAGCAGTACTTC. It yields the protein CASSPGLTKYEQYF.

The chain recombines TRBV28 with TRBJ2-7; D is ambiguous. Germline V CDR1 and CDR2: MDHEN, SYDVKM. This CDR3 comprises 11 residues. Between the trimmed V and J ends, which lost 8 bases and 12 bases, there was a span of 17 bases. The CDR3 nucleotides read TGTGCCAGCCGAACTGGTGTGGCTGTGTACTTC. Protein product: CASRTGVAVYF.

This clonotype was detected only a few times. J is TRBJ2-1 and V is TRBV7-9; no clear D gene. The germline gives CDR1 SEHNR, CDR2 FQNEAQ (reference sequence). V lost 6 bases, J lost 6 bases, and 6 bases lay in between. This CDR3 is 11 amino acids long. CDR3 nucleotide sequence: TGTGCCAGCAGATTGTCCAATGAGCAGTTCTTC. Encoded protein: CASRLSNEQFF.

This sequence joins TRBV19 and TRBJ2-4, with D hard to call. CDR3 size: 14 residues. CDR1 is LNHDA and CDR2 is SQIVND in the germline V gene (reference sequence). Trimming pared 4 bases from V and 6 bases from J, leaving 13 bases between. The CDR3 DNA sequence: TGTGCCAGTAGTAGTAAGACCAGAAGAAACATTCAGTACTTC. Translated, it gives CASSSKTRRNIQYF.

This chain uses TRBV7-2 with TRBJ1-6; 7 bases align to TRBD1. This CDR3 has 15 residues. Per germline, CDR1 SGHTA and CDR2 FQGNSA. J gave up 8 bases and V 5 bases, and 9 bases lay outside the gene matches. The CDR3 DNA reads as TGTGCCAGCAGCCTTAGACAGGGCGGGGATTCACCCCTCCACTTT. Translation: CASSLRQGGDSPLHF.

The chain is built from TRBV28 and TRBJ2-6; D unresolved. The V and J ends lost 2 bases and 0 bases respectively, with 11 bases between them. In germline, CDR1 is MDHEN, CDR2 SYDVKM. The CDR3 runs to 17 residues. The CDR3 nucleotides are TGTGCCAGCAGTTTAGGCAGCAGATCCTCTGGGGCCAACGTCCTGACTTTC. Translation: CASSLGSRSSGANVLTF.

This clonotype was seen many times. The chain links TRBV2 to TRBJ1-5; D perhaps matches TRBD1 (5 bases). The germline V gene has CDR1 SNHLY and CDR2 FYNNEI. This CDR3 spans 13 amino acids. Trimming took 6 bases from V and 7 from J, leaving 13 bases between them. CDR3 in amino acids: CASSTDTLQPQHF. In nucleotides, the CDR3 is TGTGCCAGCAGCACGGACACCTTGCAGCCCCAGCATTTT.

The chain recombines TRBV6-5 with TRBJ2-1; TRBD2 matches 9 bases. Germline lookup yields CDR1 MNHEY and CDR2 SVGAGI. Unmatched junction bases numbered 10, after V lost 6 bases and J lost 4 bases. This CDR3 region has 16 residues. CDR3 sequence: CASSSAGAGGYNEQFF. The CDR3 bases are TGTGCCAGCAGCTCGGCGGGAGCGGGAGGATACAATGAGCAGTTCTTC.

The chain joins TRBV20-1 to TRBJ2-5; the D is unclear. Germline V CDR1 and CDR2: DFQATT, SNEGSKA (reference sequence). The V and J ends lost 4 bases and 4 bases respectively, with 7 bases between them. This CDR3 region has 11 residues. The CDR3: CSAKYGETQYF. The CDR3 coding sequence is TGCAGTGCTAAATACGGAGAGACCCAGTACTTC.

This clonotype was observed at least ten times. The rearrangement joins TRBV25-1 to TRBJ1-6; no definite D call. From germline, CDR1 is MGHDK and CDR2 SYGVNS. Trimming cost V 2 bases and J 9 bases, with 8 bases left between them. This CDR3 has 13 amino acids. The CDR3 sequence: CASSETTGSPLHF. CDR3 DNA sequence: TGTGCCAGCAGTGAAACTACCGGTTCACCCCTCCACTTT.

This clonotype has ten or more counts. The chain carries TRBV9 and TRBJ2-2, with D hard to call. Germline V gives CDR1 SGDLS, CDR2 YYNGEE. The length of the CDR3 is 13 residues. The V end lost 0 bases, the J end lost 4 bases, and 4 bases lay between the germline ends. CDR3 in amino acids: CASSVEFTGELFF. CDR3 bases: TGTGCCAGCAGCGTAGAATTCACCGGGGAGCTGTTTTTT.

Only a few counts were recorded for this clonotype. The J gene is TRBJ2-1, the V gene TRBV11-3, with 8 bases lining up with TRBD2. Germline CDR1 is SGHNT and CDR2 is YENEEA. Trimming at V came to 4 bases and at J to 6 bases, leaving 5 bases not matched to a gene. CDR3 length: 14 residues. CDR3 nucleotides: TGTGCCAGCAGCTCAAGGCTAGCGGGCAATGAGCAGTTCTTC. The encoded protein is CASSSRLAGNEQFF.

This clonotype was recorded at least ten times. CDR3 sequence (DNA): TGTGCCAGCAGCCATCGGGACAGGCCCCACGGCTACACCTTC. It yields the protein CASSHRDRPHGYTF. V gene TRBV3-1 combines with J gene TRBJ1-2; the match to TRBD1 covers 8 bases. The trim removed 3 bases at V and 8 bases at J, leaving 8 bases unmatched. The CDR3 is made up of 14 amino acids. Germline CDR1 reads LGHDT; CDR2 reads YNNKEL (reference sequence).

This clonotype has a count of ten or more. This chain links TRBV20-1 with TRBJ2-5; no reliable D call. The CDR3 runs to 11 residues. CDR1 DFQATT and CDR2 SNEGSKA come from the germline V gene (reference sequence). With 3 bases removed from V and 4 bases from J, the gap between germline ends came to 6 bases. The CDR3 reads CSASWRETQYF. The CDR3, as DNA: TGCAGTGCTAGTTGGAGAGAGACCCAGTACTTC.

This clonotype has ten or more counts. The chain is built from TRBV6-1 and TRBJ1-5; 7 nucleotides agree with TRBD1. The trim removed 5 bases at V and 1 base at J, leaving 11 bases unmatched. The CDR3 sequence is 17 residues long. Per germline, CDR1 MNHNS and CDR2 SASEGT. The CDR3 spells CASSSGTVGKSNQPQHF. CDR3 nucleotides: TGTGCCAGCAGTTCCGGGACAGTGGGAAAAAGCAATCAGCCCCAGCATTTT.

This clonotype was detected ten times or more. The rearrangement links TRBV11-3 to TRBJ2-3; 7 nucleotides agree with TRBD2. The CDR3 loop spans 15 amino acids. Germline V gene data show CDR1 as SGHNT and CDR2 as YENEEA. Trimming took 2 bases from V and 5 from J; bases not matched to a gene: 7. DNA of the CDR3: TGTGCCAGCAGCTTACAAGGCGGGAGTAGAGATACGCAGTATTTT. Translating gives CASSLQGGSRDTQYF.

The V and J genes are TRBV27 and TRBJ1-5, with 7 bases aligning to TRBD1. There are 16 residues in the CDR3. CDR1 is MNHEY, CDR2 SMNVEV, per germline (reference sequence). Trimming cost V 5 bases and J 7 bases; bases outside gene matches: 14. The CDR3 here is CASSPIVEGARQPQHF. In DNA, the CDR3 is TGTGCCAGCAGTCCCATCGTTGAGGGGGCACGGCAGCCCCAGCATTTT.